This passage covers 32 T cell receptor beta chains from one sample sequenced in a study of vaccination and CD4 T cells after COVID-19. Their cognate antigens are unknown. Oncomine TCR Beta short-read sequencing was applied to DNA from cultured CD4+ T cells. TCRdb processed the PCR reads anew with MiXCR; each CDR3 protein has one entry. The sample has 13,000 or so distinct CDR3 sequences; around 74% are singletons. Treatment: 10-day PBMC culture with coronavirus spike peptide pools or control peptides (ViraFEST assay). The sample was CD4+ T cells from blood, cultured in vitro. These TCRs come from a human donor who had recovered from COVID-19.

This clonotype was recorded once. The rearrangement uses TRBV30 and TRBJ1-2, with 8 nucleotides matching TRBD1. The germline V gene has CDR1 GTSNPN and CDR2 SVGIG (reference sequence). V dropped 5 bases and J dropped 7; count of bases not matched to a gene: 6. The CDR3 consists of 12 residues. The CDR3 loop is CAWGQGYGGYTF. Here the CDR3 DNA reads TGTGCCTGGGGACAGGGCTACGGTGGCTACACCTTC.

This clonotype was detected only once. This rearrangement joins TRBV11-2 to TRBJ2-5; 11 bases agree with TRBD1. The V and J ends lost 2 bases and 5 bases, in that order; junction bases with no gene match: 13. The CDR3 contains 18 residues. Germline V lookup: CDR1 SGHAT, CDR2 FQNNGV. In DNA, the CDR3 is TGTGCCAGCAGCTTACAAGGCGGGTCGGGACAGGGGGTCGAGACCCAGTACTTC. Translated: CASSLQGGSGQGVETQYF.

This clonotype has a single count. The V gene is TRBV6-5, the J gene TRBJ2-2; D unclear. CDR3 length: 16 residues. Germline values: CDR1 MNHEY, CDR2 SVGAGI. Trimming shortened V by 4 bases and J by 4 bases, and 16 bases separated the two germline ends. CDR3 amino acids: CASSSWTPTATGELFF. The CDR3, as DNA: TGTGCCAGCAGTTCTTGGACCCCTACCGCCACCGGGGAGCTGTTTTTT.

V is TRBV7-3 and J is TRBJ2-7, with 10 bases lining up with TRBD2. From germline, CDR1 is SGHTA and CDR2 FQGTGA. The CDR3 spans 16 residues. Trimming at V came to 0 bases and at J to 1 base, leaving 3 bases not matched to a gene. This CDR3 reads CASSLTASGSSYEQYF. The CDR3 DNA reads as TGTGCCAGCAGCTTAACGGCTAGCGGGAGTTCCTACGAGCAGTACTTC.

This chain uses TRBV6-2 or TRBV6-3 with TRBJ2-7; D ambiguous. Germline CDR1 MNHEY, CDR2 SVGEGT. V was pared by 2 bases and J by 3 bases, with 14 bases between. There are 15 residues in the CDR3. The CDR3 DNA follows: TGTGCCAGCAGTTACGCCGGCGTTCCCTACTACGAGCAGTACTTC. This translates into CASSYAGVPYYEQYF.

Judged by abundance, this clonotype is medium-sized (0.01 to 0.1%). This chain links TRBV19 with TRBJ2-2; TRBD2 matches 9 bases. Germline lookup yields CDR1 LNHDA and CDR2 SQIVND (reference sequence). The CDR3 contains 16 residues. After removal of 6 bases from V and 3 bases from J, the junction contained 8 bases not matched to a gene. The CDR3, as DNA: TGTGCCAGTAGCCGCCAGCGGGAGGTTGACACCGGGGAGCTGTTTTTT. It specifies CASSRQREVDTGELFF.

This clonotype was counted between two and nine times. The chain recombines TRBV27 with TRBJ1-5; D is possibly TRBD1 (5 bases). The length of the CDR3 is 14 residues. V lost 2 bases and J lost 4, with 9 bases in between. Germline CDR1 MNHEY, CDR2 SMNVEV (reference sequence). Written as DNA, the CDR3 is TGTGCCAGCAGTTTAGTCTGGGGGAATCAGCCCCAGCATTTT. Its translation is CASSLVWGNQPQHF.

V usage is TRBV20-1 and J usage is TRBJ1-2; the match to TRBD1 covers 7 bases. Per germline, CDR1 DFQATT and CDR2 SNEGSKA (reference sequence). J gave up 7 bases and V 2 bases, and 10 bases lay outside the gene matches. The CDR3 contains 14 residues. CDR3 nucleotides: TGCAGTGCTAGACCACAGGGGCCCGTGGGTGGCTACACCTTC. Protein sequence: CSARPQGPVGGYTF.

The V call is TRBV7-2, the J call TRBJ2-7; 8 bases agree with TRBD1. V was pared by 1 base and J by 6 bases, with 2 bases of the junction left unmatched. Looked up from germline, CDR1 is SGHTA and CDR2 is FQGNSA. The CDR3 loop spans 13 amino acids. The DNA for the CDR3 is TGTGCCAGCAGCTTAGTCAGGGGGCGCGAGCAGTACTTC. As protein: CASSLVRGREQYF.

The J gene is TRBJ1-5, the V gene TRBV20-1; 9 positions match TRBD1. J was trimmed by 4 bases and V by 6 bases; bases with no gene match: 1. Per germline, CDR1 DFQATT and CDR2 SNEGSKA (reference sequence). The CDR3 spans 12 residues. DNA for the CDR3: TGCAGTGCAGACAGGGGGAATCAGCCCCAGCATTTT. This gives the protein CSADRGNQPQHF.

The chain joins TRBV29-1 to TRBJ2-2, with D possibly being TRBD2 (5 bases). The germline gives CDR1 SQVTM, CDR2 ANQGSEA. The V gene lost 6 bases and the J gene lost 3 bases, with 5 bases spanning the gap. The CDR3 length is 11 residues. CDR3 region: CSVGDTGELFF. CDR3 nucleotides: TGCAGCGTCGGGGACACCGGGGAGCTGTTTTTT.

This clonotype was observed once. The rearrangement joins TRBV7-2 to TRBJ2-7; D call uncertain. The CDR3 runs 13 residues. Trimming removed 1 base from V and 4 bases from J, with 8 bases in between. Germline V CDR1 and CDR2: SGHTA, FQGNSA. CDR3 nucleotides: TGTGCCAGCAGCTTAGAGGGTGGGTACGAGCAGTACTTC. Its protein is CASSLEGGYEQYF.

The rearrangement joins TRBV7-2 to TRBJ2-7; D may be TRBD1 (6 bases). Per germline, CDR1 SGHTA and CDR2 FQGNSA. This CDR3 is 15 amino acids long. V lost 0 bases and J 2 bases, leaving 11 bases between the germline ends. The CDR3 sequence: CASSLAHGGPYEQYF. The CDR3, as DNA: TGTGCCAGCAGCTTAGCGCATGGGGGCCCCTACGAGCAGTACTTC.

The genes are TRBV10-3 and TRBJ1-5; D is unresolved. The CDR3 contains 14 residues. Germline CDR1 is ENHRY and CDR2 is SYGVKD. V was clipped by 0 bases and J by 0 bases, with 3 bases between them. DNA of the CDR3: TGTGCCATCAGTGAGTCGAGTAGCAATCAGCCCCAGCATTTT. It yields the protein CAISESSSNQPQHF.

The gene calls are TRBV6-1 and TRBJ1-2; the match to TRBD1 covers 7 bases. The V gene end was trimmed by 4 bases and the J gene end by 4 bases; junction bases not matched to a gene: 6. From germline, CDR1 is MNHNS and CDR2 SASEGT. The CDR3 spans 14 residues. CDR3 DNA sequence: TGTGCCAGCAGTGTAAGGGGGCAAGGCTATGGCTACACCTTC. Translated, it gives CASSVRGQGYGYTF.

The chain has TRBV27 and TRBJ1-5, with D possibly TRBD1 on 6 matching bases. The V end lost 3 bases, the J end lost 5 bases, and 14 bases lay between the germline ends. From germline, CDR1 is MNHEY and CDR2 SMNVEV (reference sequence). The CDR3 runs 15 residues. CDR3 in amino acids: CASSLLGTPYQPQHF. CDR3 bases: TGTGCCAGCAGTTTGCTCGGGACACCATATCAGCCCCAGCATTTT.

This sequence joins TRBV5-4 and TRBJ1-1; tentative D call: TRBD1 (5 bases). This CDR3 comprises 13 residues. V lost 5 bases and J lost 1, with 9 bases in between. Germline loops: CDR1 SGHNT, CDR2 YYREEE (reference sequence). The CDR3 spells CASSFDRNTEAFF. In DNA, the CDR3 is TGTGCCAGCAGTTTTGACAGGAACACTGAAGCTTTCTTT.

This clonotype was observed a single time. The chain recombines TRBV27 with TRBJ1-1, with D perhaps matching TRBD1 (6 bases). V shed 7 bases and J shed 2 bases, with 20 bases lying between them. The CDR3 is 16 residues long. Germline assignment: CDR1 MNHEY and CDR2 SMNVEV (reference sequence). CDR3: CASNPFGGAPNTEAFF. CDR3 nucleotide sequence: TGTGCCAGCAACCCCTTCGGGGGGGCTCCAAACACTGAAGCTTTCTTT.

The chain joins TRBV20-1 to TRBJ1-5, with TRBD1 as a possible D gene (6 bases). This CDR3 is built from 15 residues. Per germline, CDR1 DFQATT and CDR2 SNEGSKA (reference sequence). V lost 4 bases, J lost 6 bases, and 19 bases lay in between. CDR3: CSATPGGGLSQPQHF. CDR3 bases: TGCAGTGCTACCCCCGGGGGGGGCCTAAGTCAGCCCCAGCATTTT.

CDR3 loop: CATSRDPKAYGYTF. CDR3 DNA sequence: TGTGCCACCAGCAGAGATCCCAAGGCCTATGGCTACACCTTC. The gene calls are TRBV15 and TRBJ1-2; D gene uncertain. V lost 0 bases, J lost 4 bases, and 9 bases lay in between. Germline assignment: CDR1 LNHNV and CDR2 YYDKDF (reference sequence). The CDR3 is made up of 14 amino acids. Looking up the rest from reference TRBV15 and TRBJ1-2 gives the full variable domain: DAMVIQNPRYQVTQFGKPVTLSCSQTLNHNVMYWYQQKSSQAPKLLFHYYDKDFNNEADTPDNFQSRRPNTSFCFLDIRSPGLGDTAMYLCATSRDPKAYGYTFGSGTRLTVV.

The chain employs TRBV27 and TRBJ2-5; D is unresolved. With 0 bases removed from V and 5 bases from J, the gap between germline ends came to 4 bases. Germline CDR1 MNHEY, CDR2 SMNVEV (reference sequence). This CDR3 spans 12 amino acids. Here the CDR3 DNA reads TGTGCCAGCAGTTTATCAGGGGAGACCCAGTACTTC. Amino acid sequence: CASSLSGETQYF.

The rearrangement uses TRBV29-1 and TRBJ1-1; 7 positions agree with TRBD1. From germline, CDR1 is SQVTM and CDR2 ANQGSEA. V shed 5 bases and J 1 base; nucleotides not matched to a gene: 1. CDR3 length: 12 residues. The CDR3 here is CSVRTGNTEAFF. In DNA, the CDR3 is TGCAGCGTTCGGACAGGGAACACTGAAGCTTTCTTT. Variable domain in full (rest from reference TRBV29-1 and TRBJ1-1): SAVISQKPSRDICQRGTSLTIQCQVDSQVTMMFWYRQQPGQSLTLIATANQGSEATYESGFVIDKFPISRPNLTFSTLTVSNMSPEDSSIYLCSVRTGNTEAFFGQGTRLTVV.

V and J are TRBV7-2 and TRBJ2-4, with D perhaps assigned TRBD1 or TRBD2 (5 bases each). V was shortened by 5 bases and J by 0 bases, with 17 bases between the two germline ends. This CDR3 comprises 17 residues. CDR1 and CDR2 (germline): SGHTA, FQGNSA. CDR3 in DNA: TGTGCCAGCAGCAGAGCGTACGAGGGGATAGCCAAAAACATTCAGTACTTC. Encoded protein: CASSRAYEGIAKNIQYF.

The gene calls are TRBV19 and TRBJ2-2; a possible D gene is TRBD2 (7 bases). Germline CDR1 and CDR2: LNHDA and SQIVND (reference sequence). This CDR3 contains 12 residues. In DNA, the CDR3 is TGTTATTCGGAGGGGGGGACCGGGGAGCTGTTTTTT. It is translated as CYSEGGTGELFF. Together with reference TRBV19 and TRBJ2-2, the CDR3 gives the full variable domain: DGGITQSPKYLFRKEGQNVTLSCEQNLNHDAMYWYRQDPGQGLRLIYYSQIVNDFQKGDIAEGYSVSREKKESFPLTVTSAQKNPTAFYLCYSEGGTGELFFGEGSRLTVL.

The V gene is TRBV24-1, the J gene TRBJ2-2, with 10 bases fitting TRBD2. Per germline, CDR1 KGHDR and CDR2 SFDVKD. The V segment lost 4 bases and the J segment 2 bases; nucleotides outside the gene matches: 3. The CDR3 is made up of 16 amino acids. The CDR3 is CATSDWTSGNTGELFF. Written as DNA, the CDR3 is TGTGCCACCAGTGACTGGACTAGCGGCAACACCGGGGAGCTGTTTTTT.

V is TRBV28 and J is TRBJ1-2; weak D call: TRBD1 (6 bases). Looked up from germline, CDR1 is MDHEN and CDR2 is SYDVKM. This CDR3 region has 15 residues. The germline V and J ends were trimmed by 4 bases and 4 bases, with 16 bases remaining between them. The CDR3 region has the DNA TGTGCCAGCAGTTCCCCGGGGGCGCGGGGCTATGGCTACACCTTC. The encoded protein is CASSSPGARGYGYTF.

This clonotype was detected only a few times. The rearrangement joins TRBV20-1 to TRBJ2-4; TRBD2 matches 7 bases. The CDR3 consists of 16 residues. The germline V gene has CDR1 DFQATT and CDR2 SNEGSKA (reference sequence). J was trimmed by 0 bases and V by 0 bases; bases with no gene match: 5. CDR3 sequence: CSARDLAGLAKNIQYF. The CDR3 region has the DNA TGCAGTGCTAGAGATTTAGCGGGTTTAGCCAAAAACATTCAGTACTTC.

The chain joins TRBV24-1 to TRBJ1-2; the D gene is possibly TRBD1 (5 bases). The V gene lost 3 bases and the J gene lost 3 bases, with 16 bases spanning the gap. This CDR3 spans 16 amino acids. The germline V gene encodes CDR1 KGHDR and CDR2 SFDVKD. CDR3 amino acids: CATSDPRSRGDYGYTF. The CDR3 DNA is TGTGCCACCAGTGATCCCCGGAGTCGGGGGGACTATGGCTACACCTTC.

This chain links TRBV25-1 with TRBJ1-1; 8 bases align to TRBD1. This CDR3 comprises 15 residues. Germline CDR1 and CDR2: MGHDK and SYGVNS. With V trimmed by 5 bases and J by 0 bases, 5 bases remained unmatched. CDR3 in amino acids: CASSSRTGLNTEAFF. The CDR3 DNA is TGTGCCAGCAGTTCGCGGACAGGGCTGAACACTGAAGCTTTCTTT.

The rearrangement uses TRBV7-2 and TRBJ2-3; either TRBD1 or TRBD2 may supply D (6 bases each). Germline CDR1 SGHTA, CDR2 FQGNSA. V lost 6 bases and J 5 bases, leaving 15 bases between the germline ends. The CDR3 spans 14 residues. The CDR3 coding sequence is TGTGCCAGCAGAGGGGGGCTAGTCGGAGATACGCAGTATTTT. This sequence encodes CASRGGLVGDTQYF.

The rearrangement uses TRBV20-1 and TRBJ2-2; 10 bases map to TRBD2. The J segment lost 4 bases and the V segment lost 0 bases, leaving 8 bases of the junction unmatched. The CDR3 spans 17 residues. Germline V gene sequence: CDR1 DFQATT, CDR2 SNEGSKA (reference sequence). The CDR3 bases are TGCAGTGCTAGAGATAGGGCTAGCGGGAGTATCACCGGGGAGCTGTTTTTT. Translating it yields CSARDRASGSITGELFF.

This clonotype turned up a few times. CDR3 sequence: CASGLEGNQPQHF. The CDR3 coding sequence is TGTGCCAGCGGATTAGAAGGAAATCAGCCCCAGCATTTT. The rearrangement uses TRBV7-9 and TRBJ1-5; D uncertain. Germline V gene sequence: CDR1 SEHNR, CDR2 FQNEAQ (reference sequence). The CDR3 runs 13 residues. The V end lost 8 bases, the J end lost 4 bases, and 12 bases lay between the germline ends. Drawing the rest from reference TRBV7-9 and TRBJ1-5, the complete variable domain is DTGVSQNPRHKITKRGQNVTFRCDPISEHNRLYWYRQTLGQGPEFLTYFQNEAQLEKSRLLSDRFSAERPKGSFSTLEIQRTEQGDSAMYLCASGLEGNQPQHFGDGTRLSIL.